The T cell receptor (beta chain) under discussion was sequenced for a study of blood T cell repertoires in COVID-19. Study details: Samples taken during acute and convalescent COVID-19 were collected in the United States, Italy and Spain.

In the authors' methods: Quantification of nucleated cells was approximated via reference gene primer amplification. Assay used: immunoSEQ multiplex PCR; TCRdb lists only in-frame clones, some missing. That table gives V, J and clone size, and the DNA gave D and trimming. The data contain about 260,000 clones, 75% to 90% of them seen just once; the ten biggest clones take up approximately 1.4%. The sequenced material came from peripheral blood. This TCR derives from a woman aged 40 to 50 who had recovered from COVID-19.

CDR3 DNA sequence: TGTGCCAGCTCTTTCCTCGACGGGAGGACTGAAGCTTTCTTT. This sequence encodes CASSFLDGRTEAFF. The rearrangement links TRBV18 to TRBJ1-1; D call uncertain. Germline V lookup: CDR1 KGHSH, CDR2 LQKENI. The V gene lost 6 bases and the J gene lost 5 bases, with 16 bases spanning the gap. This CDR3 is 14 amino acids long.